These 24 T cell receptor beta chains came from one sample sequenced in a study of vaccination and CD4 T cells after COVID-19. Cultured CD4+ T-cell DNA underwent Oncomine TCR Beta short-read sequencing. From the PCR reads, TCRdb called clonotypes with MiXCR, one entry per CDR3 protein. The table lists about 7,100 distinct CDR3 sequences, around three fifths of them singletons. Treatment described: approximately 9-day PBMC culture with coronavirus spike peptide pools or control peptides (ViraFEST assay). The antigens these receptors bind are not known. Material: CD4+ T cells from blood, cultured in vitro. Every receptor here comes from a human donor who had recovered from COVID-19.

The chain joins TRBV20-1 to TRBJ2-5; 15 bases line up with TRBD2. The trim removed 2 bases at V and 5 bases at J, leaving 12 bases unmatched. This CDR3 region has 18 residues. Germline CDR1 reads DFQATT; CDR2 reads SNEGSKA (reference sequence). The CDR3 sequence is CSARYGRTSGRASETQYF. The CDR3 DNA reads TGCAGTGCTAGATATGGGAGGACTAGCGGGAGGGCCAGTGAGACCCAGTACTTC.

CDR3 sequence (DNA): TGTGCCAGCAGCGTAGAATCTCAGGGACGAGATACGCAGTATTTT. Residues: CASSVESQGRDTQYF. The V and J genes are TRBV9 and TRBJ2-3; perhaps D is TRBD1 or TRBD2 (5 bases each). The CDR3 length is 15 residues. Germline lookup yields CDR1 SGDLS and CDR2 YYNGEE. Trimming shortened V by 0 bases and J by 5 bases, and 13 bases separated the two germline ends.

This chain uses TRBV20-1 with TRBJ2-1; D gene unclear. CDR1 and CDR2 from the germline V gene are DFQATT and SNEGSKA (reference sequence). Trimming removed 4 bases at V and 5 bases at J, with 3 bases between. The CDR3 spans 10 residues. The CDR3 protein is CSAKNNEQFF. CDR3 nucleotides: TGCAGTGCTAAAAACAATGAGCAGTTCTTC.

V and J are TRBV5-1 and TRBJ1-2, with D unclear. This CDR3 is 12 amino acids long. The germline CDR1 and CDR2 sequences are SGHRS and YFSETQ. The ends were cut back, 4 bases at V and 4 bases at J, with 8 bases in the middle. CDR3 DNA: TGCGCCAGCAGCGGCACCCGCTATGGCTACACCTTC. This encodes CASSGTRYGYTF.

The CDR3 sequence is CASSPGGGRGSDEQFF. CDR3 nucleotides: TGTGCCAGCTCACCGGGCGGGGGGCGCGGTTCCGATGAGCAGTTCTTC. V and J are TRBV18 and TRBJ2-1, with 8 bases that match TRBD2. V dropped 3 bases and J dropped 8; count of bases not matched to a gene: 12. The germline CDR1 and CDR2 sequences are KGHSH and LQKENI. This CDR3 region has 16 residues.

DNA for the CDR3: TGCAGTGCTAGTCGAGACGGTACAGATACGCAGTATTTT. It is translated as CSASRDGTDTQYF. The chain joins TRBV20-1 to TRBJ2-3; D is unresolved. Germline V gene lookup returns CDR1 DFQATT and CDR2 SNEGSKA (reference sequence). The CDR3 contains 13 residues. V dropped 3 bases and J dropped 3 bases, with 10 bases sitting between them.

The rearrangement links TRBV10-3 to TRBJ1-3, with D hard to call. From germline, CDR1 is ENHRY and CDR2 SYGVKD. V lost 3 bases to trimming and J lost 1 base, with 7 bases between them. This CDR3 has 14 amino acids. The CDR3 nucleotides are TGTGCCATCAGTGAAGGGTCTTCTGGAAACACCATATATTTT. Protein product: CAISEGSSGNTIYF.

The chain recombines TRBV20-1 with TRBJ2-3; D remains ambiguous. V was clipped by 0 bases and J by 0 bases, with 4 bases between them. CDR1 and CDR2 (germline): DFQATT, SNEGSKA (reference sequence). There are 13 residues in the CDR3. Written as DNA, the CDR3 is TGCAGTGCTAGAGAGGCCAGCACAGATACGCAGTATTTT. This sequence encodes CSAREASTDTQYF.

The chain uses TRBV7-9 and TRBJ1-2; 11 positions agree with TRBD1. The V gene end was trimmed by 6 bases and the J gene end by 1 base; junction bases not matched to a gene: 1. The CDR3 loop spans 14 amino acids. Germline V CDR1 and CDR2: SEHNR, FQNEAQ (reference sequence). This CDR3 reads CASRGQGVNYGYTF. The CDR3 DNA reads as TGTGCCAGCAGGGGACAGGGGGTTAACTATGGCTACACCTTC.

J is TRBJ2-7 and V is TRBV11-3; TRBD1 might be the D (6 bases). The germline CDR1 and CDR2 sequences are SGHNT and YENEEA. CDR3 size: 12 residues. V lost 5 bases and J 4 bases, leaving 9 bases between the germline ends. The CDR3, as DNA: TGTGCCAGCAGCCTCGGACAGTACGAGCAGTACTTC. Translated, it gives CASSLGQYEQYF.

Only one count was recorded for this clonotype. The CDR3 here is CASSSLGQPQHF. CDR3 nucleotide sequence: TGTGCCAGCAGCTCATTAGGCCAGCCCCAGCATTTT. The chain uses TRBV7-2 and TRBJ1-5; D is uncertain. This CDR3 contains 12 residues. The V end was cut by 4 bases, the J end by 7 bases, with 8 bases between. Per germline, CDR1 SGHTA and CDR2 FQGNSA.

This chain joins TRBV10-3 and TRBJ1-1, with a possible D match to TRBD1 (6 bases). Germline-derived CDR1 and CDR2 are ENHRY and SYGVKD. With 10 bases removed from V and 0 bases from J, the gap between germline ends came to 12 bases. This CDR3 spans 13 amino acids. The CDR3 loop is CASRTDLNTEAFF. The CDR3 nucleotides are TGTGCCAGCCGGACAGACCTGAACACTGAAGCTTTCTTT.

This sequence joins TRBV14 and TRBJ1-3; D is uncertain. The length of the CDR3 is 13 residues. CDR1 and CDR2 (germline): SGHDN, FVKESK. V dropped 4 bases and J dropped 3 bases, with 7 bases sitting between them. CDR3 loop: CASSRQLGNTIYF. CDR3 in DNA: TGTGCCAGCAGCCGGCAGCTTGGAAACACCATATATTTT.

This clonotype was observed once. The rearrangement joins TRBV6-2 or TRBV6-3 to TRBJ2-5; 12 bases line up with TRBD2. V lost 8 bases and J lost 5; bases outside the gene matches: 6. This CDR3 is built from 14 residues. Germline lookup yields CDR1 MNHEY and CDR2 SVGEGT. The CDR3 DNA follows: TGTGCCAGCTTTGGACTAGCGGGGTGGGAGACCCAGTACTTC. Translating gives CASFGLAGWETQYF.

This clonotype appeared a single time. This chain connects TRBV20-1 to TRBJ1-1, with D possibly TRBD1 on 5 matching bases. This CDR3 has 17 residues. Trimming removed 6 bases at V and 3 bases at J, with 26 bases between. Looked up from germline, CDR1 is DFQATT and CDR2 is SNEGSKA (reference sequence). This CDR3 is CSATSPWTRGSDTEAFF. CDR3 coding DNA: TGCAGTGCCACGTCCCCCTGGACGAGGGGATCTGACACTGAAGCTTTCTTT.

This chain joins TRBV20-1 and TRBJ1-1; no reliable D call. CDR1 is DFQATT, CDR2 SNEGSKA, per germline (reference sequence). The germline V and J ends were trimmed by 0 bases and 7 bases, with 12 bases remaining between them. The CDR3 runs 13 residues. CDR3 bases: TGCAGTGCTAGAGAGTATCCGGGAAGTGAAGCTTTCTTT. It yields the protein CSAREYPGSEAFF.

The rearrangement links TRBV6-1 to TRBJ1-2; 8 nucleotides align to TRBD1. With V trimmed by 5 bases and J by 5 bases, 4 bases remained unmatched. Germline values: CDR1 MNHNS, CDR2 SASEGT. The CDR3 consists of 13 residues. CDR3 DNA sequence: TGTGCCAGCAGTAGGACAGGGCGGTATGGCTACACCTTC. As protein: CASSRTGRYGYTF.

The chain couples TRBV19 to TRBJ2-3; D assignment may be TRBD1 or TRBD2 (6 bases each). Germline V gene data show CDR1 as LNHDA and CDR2 as SQIVND (reference sequence). V lost 2 bases and J 2 bases, leaving 11 bases between the germline ends. The CDR3 covers 15 residues. As DNA, the CDR3 is TGTGCCAGTAGTATAAGGGGGGACCCCACAGATACGCAGTATTTT. Its protein is CASSIRGDPTDTQYF. The variable domain in full, with the rest retrieved from reference TRBV19 and TRBJ2-3, is DGGITQSPKYLFRKEGQNVTLSCEQNLNHDAMYWYRQDPGQGLRLIYYSQIVNDFQKGDIAEGYSVSREKKESFPLTVTSAQKNPTAFYLCASSIRGDPTDTQYFGPGTRLTVL.

This chain uses TRBV20-1 with TRBJ1-4; D is unresolved. CDR1 is DFQATT, CDR2 SNEGSKA, per germline (reference sequence). With 4 bases removed from V and 7 bases from J, the gap between germline ends came to 7 bases. CDR3 length: 11 amino acids. CDR3 sequence (DNA): TGCAGTGCTAATGGTGCTGAAAAACTGTTTTTT. This codes for CSANGAEKLFF.

V usage is TRBV4-1 and J usage is TRBJ1-5, with TRBD1 as a possible D gene (5 bases). Germline V gene lookup returns CDR1 MGHRA and CDR2 YSYEKL. The CDR3 is made up of 15 amino acids. V was cut by 2 bases and J by 2 bases, with 10 bases left in between. DNA of the CDR3: TGCGCCAGCAGCCAACAGGGAGCGGGCAATCAGCCCCAGCATTTT. Translation gives CASSQQGAGNQPQHF.

The chain is built from TRBV19 and TRBJ2-3; D might be TRBD2 (6 bases). Trimming pared 8 bases from V and 4 bases from J, leaving 19 bases between. From germline, CDR1 is LNHDA and CDR2 SQIVND (reference sequence). CDR3 length: 15 residues. This CDR3 is CASATGLMAADTQYF. CDR3 in DNA: TGTGCCAGTGCTACGGGACTCATGGCGGCAGATACGCAGTATTTT.

V usage is TRBV6-1 and J usage is TRBJ1-5; D uncertain. This CDR3 region has 14 residues. In germline, CDR1 is MNHNS, CDR2 SASEGT. V was cut by 7 bases and J by 3 bases, with 13 bases left in between. The CDR3 loop is CASTKRETNQPQHF. The CDR3 DNA reads TGTGCCAGCACTAAAAGGGAGACCAATCAGCCCCAGCATTTT.

This chain links TRBV19 with TRBJ2-5, with D maybe TRBD1 (6 bases). V was cut by 3 bases and J by 6 bases, with 14 bases left in between. Germline assignment: CDR1 LNHDA and CDR2 SQIVND (reference sequence). The CDR3 consists of 14 residues. The CDR3 coding sequence is TGTGCCAGTAGTATGAATGTAGGGGGAAAGACCCAGTACTTC. Its protein product is CASSMNVGGKTQYF.

This clonotype came up a few times. The V and J genes are TRBV9 and TRBJ2-3; D is tentatively TRBD1 or TRBD2 (5 bases each). This CDR3 has 14 residues. V dropped 0 bases and J dropped 3 bases, with 8 bases sitting between them. CDR1 SGDLS and CDR2 YYNGEE come from the germline V gene. The CDR3 coding sequence is TGTGCCAGCAGCGTAGCGGGGACGACAGATACGCAGTATTTT. Translated, it gives CASSVAGTTDTQYF.